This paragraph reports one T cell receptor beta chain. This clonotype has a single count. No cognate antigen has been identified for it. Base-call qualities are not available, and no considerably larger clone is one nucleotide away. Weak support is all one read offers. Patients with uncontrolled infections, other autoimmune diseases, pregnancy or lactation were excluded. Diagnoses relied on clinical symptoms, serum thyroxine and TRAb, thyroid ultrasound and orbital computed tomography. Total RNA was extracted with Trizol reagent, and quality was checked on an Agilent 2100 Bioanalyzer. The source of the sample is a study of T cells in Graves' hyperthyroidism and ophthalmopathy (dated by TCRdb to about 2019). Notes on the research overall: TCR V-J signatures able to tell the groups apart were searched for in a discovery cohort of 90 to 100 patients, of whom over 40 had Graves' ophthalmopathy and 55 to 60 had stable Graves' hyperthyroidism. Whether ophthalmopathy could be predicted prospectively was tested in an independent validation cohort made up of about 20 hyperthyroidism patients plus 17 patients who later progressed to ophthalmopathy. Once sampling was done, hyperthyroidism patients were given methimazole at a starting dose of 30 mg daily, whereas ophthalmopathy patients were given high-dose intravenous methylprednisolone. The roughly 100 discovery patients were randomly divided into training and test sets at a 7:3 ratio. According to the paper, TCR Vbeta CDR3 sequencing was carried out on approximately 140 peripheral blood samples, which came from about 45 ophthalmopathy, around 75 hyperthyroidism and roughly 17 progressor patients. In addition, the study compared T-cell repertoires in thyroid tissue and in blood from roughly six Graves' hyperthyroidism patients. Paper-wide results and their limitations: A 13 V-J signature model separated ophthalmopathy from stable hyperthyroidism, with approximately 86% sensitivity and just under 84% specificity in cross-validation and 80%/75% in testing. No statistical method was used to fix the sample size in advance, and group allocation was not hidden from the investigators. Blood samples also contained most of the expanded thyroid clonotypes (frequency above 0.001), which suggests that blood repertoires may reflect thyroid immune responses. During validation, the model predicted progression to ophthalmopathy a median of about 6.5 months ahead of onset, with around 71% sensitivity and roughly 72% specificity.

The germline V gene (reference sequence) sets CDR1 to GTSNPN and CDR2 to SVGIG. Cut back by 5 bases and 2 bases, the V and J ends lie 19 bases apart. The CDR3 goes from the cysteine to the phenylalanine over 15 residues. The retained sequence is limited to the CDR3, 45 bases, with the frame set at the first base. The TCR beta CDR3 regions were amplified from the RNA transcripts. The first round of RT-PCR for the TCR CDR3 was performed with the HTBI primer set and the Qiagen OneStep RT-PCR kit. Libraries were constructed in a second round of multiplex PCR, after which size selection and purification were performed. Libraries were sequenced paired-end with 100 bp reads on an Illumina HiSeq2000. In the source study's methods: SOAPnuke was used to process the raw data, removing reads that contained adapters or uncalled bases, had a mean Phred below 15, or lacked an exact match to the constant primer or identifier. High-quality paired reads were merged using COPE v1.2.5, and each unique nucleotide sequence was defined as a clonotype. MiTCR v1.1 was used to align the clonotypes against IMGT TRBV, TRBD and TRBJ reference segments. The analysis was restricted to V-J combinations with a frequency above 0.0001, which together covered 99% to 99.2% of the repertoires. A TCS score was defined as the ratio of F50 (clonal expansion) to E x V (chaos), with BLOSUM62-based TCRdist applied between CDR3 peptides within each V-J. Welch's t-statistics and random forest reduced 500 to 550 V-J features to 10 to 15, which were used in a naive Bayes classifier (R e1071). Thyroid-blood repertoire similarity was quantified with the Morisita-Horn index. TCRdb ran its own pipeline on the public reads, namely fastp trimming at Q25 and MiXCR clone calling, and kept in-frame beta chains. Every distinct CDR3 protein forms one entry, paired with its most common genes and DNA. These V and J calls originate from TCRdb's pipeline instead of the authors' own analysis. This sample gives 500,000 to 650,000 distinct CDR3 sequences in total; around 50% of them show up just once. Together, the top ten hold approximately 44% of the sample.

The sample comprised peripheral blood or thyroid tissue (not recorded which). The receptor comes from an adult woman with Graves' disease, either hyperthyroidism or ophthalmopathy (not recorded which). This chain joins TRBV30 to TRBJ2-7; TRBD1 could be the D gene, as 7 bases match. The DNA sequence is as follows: TGTGCCTGGGATGCACCGGGACAGCGGGCCTACGAGCAGTACTTC. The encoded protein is CAWDAPGQRAYEQYF.